This T cell receptor (beta chain) derives from a study of vaccination effects on CD4 cells after COVID-19. At the level of the study: Median timing of post-vaccine samples was 72 days after the second dose.

Clones were sequenced by immunoSEQ multiplex PCR, and TCRdb holds only the in-frame ones, with some missing. Of approximately 65,000 clones in the sample, just under 75% were seen once. Trimming took 3 bases from V and 3 from J; bases not matched to a gene: 6. Germline CDR1 and CDR2: KGHSH and LQKENI. The CDR3 covers 15 residues. As regards this clone: The antigen remains undetermined.

Prior to sequencing, the ViraFEST assay stimulated PBMC with viral peptide pools, which expanded the antigen-specific CD4+ T cells. With approximately 9 days of culture completed, CD4+ T cells were isolated. The vaccine given was either BNT162b2 or mRNA-1273, in two doses. Negative nucleocapsid antibody tests before and after vaccination confirmed no previous SARS-CoV-2 infection. The chain joins TRBV18 to TRBJ1-2; 8 positions match TRBD1. The sequenced sample was CD4+ T cells from PBMCs cultured with HCoV-229E spike peptides, obtained after COVID-19 vaccination. The source of this sequence is a human donor who received a COVID-19 vaccine. For the CDR3, the DNA is TGTGCCAGCTCACCTTCGGCAGGGGGCTACTATGGCTACACCTTC. Protein: CASSPSAGGYYGYTF.